The source of this TCR beta chain is a study of T cell responses to AZD1222 COVID-19 vaccine. As to this clone: Its antigen remains unknown.

Method: immunoSEQ multiplex PCR; TCRdb's copy keeps in-frame clones and lacks some. This table has 150,000 to 200,000 clones, 94% appearing once. CDR1 is LNHDA and CDR2 is SQIVND in the germline V gene (reference sequence). The J segment lost 5 bases and the V segment lost 7 bases, leaving 6 bases of the junction unmatched. This CDR3 contains 14 residues. Study conclusions and caveats: Just a handful of AZD1222 recipients tested seropositive at baseline.

Pooled samples include second doses given at about 4 or 12 weeks. The material sequenced was peripheral blood, taken 28 days after the second AZD1222 dose. This clonotype originated in an adult who received the AZD1222 COVID-19 vaccine. The rearrangement links TRBV19 to TRBJ1-1; 11 bases match TRBD1. In DNA, the CDR3 is TGTGCCAGTACCCCGGGACAGGGGGAGACTGAAGCTTTCTTT. Amino acids: CASTPGQGETEAFF.